This entry is about one T cell receptor (beta chain). V lost 3 bases, J lost 7 bases, and 7 bases lay in between. This CDR3 has 13 amino acids. Germline V gives CDR1 SEHNR, CDR2 FQNEAQ (reference sequence). The sample is drawn from a study of radiation and T cells in renal cell carcinoma. Time point described: blood 4 weeks post-SBRT, at nephrectomy. Treatment here: 15 Gy SBRT to primary tumor, nephrectomy 4 weeks later. The method was immunoSEQ multiplex PCR; TCRdb's version includes in-frame clones alone and lacks a portion of them. Of 150,000 to 200,000 clones listed, 88% are singletons. The starting material was blood, obtained from a patient whose treatment included radiotherapy and nephrectomy. The receptor comes from a woman aged 45 to 65 with renal cell carcinoma. The chain employs TRBV7-9 and TRBJ1-6, with D uncertain. The CDR3 reads CASSFFQNSPLHF. In DNA form, the CDR3 reads TGTGCCAGCAGCTTTTTCCAGAATTCACCCCTCCACTTT.